The clone carrying this TCR beta chain has a handful of counts. The antigen remains unidentified. V was cut by 4 bases and J by 7 bases, with 20 bases left in between. CDR1 and CDR2 (germline): SGHNT, YYREEE (reference sequence). The CDR3 contains 15 residues. This sample was included in a study of beta chain features in type 1 diabetes. General study findings and limits: Within each of all four CD4+ subsets, Type 1 diabetes patients had TCRB CDR3s that were moderately but significantly shorter. More deletions and fewer insertions at VDJ junctions were seen in type 1 diabetes patients.

Sequencing targeted expressed TCRB transcripts, as all isolated RNA had been reverse transcribed. Roughly 3.4 million reads were obtained on average from naive, central memory and regulatory T cell samples. Repertoires were generated with immunoSEQ multiplex PCR, while TCRdb's copy carries only in-frame clones and drops some. Among approximately 250,000 clones listed, approximately 14% were seen once. The sequence was obtained from a woman between 35 and 50 years old in good health. Sequenced material: naive CD4+ T cells from blood. The chain employs TRBV5-4 and TRBJ1-2; D ambiguous. As DNA, the CDR3 is TGTGCCAGCAGCACCGAATATCAGGCGGGCTCTGGCTACACCTTC. Translating gives CASSTEYQAGSGYTF.